The 3 T cell receptor beta chains reported below all come from one sample, sequenced in a study of cytomegalovirus exposure and HLA in healthy donors. PCR was performed using 60 Vbeta and 13 Jbeta primers. Only in-frame clones appear in the TCRdb table, and some are missing; sequencing was by immunoSEQ multiplex PCR. The data show under 250,000 clones, approximately 82% seen once. The sample taken for sequencing was PBMCs. The origin of the receptors is a woman between 50 and 59 years old in good health and CMV-seropositive.

Note on this clone: One end of the junction fails to match germline, which may point to a read error. The gene calls are TRBV7-9 and TRBJ2-7; D not certain. Germline CDR1 reads SEHNR; CDR2 reads FQNEAQ (reference sequence). The CDR3 has 15 amino acids. CDR3 amino acids: CSSSLDHSQSYEQYF. Here the CDR3 DNA reads TGTTCCAGCAGCTTAGATCACAGCCAGTCCTACGAGCAGTACTTC. The entire variable domain, with the rest obtained from reference TRBV7-9 and TRBJ2-7, is as follows: DTGVSQNPRHKITKRGQNVTFRCDPISEHNRLYWYRQTLGQGPEFLTYFQNEAQLEKSRLLSDRFSAERPKGSFSTLEIQRTEQGDSAMYLCSSSLDHSQSYEQYFGPGTRLTVT.

In DNA form, the CDR3 reads TGTGCCAGCAGTTTTCAAGGGACAGGTGCCGGGGAGCTGTTTTTT. Residues: CASSFQGTGAGELFF. This rearrangement joins TRBV27 to TRBJ2-2; 8 positions agree with TRBD1. V was pared by 3 bases and J by 6 bases, with 6 bases of the junction left unmatched. The CDR3 length is 15 residues. Germline CDR1 MNHEY, CDR2 SMNVEV (reference sequence).

This chain connects TRBV9 to TRBJ2-1; D is undetermined. Trimming left V 1 base short and J 6 bases short, with 8 bases between. The length of the CDR3 is 13 residues. Germline V gene lookup returns CDR1 SGDLS and CDR2 YYNGEE. CDR3 amino acids: CASSVPAGNEQFF. CDR3 coding DNA: TGTGCCAGCAGCGTACCGGCAGGCAATGAGCAGTTCTTC.